This T cell receptor beta chain is drawn from a study of blood T cell repertoires in COVID-19. Across the study: COVID-19 samples from acute and convalescent phases originated in the United States, Italy and Spain. Sample material is recorded as cDNA or gDNA derived from T cells, B-cell-depleted T cells, or PBMCs.

Per the study methods: From reference gene primer amplification, estimates of nucleated cell counts were derived. Clones were sequenced by immunoSEQ multiplex PCR, and TCRdb holds only the in-frame ones, with some missing. V and J calls and clone size are as listed in that table; D and trimming were resolved from the DNA. The sample holds 57,000 or so clones, more than 65% seen once. Germline V gene lookup returns CDR1 SGHRS and CDR2 YFSETQ. The CDR3 spans 14 residues. The V gene lost 4 bases and the J gene lost 5 bases, with 13 bases spanning the gap. The chain joins TRBV5-1 to TRBJ1-5; no firm D call. This TCR was recovered from a woman of 80 years or more with active or convalescent COVID-19. The sequenced sample consisted of peripheral blood. CDR3 protein: CASSGGLDDQPQHF. CDR3 sequence (DNA): TGCGCCAGCAGCGGTGGTTTAGATGATCAGCCCCAGCATTTT.